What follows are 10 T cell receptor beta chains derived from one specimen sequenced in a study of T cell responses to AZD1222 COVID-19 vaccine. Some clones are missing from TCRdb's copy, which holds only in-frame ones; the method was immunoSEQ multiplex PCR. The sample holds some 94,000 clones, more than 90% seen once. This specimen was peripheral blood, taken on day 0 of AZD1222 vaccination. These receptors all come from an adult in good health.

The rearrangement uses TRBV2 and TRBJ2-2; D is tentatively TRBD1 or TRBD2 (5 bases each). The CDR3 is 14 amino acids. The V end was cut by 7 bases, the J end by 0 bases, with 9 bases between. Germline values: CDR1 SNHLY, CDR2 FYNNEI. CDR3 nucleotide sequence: TGTGCCAGCACCGGGACGCCGAACACCGGGGAGCTGTTTTTT. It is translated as CASTGTPNTGELFF. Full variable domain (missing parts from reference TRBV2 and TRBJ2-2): EPEVTQTPSHQVTQMGQEVILRCVPISNHLYFYWYRQILGQKVEFLVSFYNNEISEKSEIFDDQFSVERPDGSNFTLKIRSTKLEDSAMYFCASTGTPNTGELFFGEGSRLTVL.

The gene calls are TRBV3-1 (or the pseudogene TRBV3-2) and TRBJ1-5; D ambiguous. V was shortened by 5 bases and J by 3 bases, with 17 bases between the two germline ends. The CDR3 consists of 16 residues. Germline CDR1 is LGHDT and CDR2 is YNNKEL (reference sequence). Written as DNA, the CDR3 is TGTGCCAGCAGCTCCCAAGGGCGTCTGATCAATCAGCCCCAGCATTTT. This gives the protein CASSSQGRLINQPQHF.

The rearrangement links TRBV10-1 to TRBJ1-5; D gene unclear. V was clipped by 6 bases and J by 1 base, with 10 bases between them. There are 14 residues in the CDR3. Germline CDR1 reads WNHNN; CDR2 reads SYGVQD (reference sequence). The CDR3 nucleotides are TGCGCCAGCAGGCCAGGTATAAGCAATCAGCCCCAGCATTTT. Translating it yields CASRPGISNQPQHF.

CDR3 residues: CATSTSGSPDEQFF. CDR3 nucleotides: TGTGCCACCAGCACTAGCGGGAGTCCGGATGAGCAGTTCTTC. The chain couples TRBV24-1 to TRBJ2-1, with TRBD2 identical over 11 bases. V shed 7 bases and J 8 bases; nucleotides not matched to a gene: 6. Looked up from germline, CDR1 is KGHDR and CDR2 is SFDVKD. The CDR3 has 14 residues.

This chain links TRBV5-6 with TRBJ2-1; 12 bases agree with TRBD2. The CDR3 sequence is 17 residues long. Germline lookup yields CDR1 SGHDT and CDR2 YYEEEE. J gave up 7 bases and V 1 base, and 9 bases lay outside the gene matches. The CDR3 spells CASSLISASGGGNEQFF. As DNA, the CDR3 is TGTGCCAGCAGCTTGATCTCCGCTAGCGGGGGGGGGAATGAGCAGTTCTTC.

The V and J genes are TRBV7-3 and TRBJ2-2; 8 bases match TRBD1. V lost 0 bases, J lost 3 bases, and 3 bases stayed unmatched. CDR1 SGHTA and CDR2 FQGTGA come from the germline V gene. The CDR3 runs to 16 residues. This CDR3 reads CASSLTAQGDTGELFF. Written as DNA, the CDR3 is TGTGCCAGCAGCTTAACGGCACAGGGGGACACCGGGGAGCTGTTTTTT.

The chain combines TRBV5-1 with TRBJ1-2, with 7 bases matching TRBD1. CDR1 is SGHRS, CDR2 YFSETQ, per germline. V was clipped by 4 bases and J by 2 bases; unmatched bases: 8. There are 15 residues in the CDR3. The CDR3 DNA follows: TGCGCCAGCAGCCCCGAGGGACAGATGAACTATGGCTACACCTTC. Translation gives CASSPEGQMNYGYTF.

CDR3 DNA sequence: TGTGCCTGGAAATACATGAACACTGAAGCTTTCTTT. Translating gives CAWKYMNTEAFF. V gene TRBV30 combines with J gene TRBJ1-1; D uncertain. The CDR3 is made up of 12 amino acids. Trimming left V 4 bases short and J 0 bases short, with 6 bases between. Germline CDR1 reads GTSNPN; CDR2 reads SVGIG (reference sequence).

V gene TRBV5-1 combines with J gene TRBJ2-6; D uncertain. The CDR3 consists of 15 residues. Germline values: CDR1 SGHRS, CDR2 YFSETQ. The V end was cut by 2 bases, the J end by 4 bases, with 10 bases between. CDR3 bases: TGCGCCAGCAGCTTTCTGGGTTCGGGGGCCAACGTCCTGACTTTC. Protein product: CASSFLGSGANVLTF.

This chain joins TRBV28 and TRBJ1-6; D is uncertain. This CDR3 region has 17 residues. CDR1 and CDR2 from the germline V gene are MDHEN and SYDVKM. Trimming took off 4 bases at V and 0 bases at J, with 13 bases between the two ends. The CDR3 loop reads CASSSAKDSSYNSPLHF. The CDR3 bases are TGTGCCAGCAGTTCAGCCAAAGATAGCTCCTATAATTCACCCCTCCACTTT.